This TCR beta chain came from a study of shared clonotypes between healthy human individuals. Replicate sorted-subset PCRs were loaded with 150 to 200 ng DNA, 29,000 or so T cell genomes. The method was immunoSEQ multiplex PCR; TCRdb's version includes in-frame clones alone and lacks a portion of them. In the table there are more than 600,000 clones, around 92% of which are singletons. General study results and limits: It was the non-shared clonotypes that had lower generation probabilities than clonotypes shared by all four donors. Estimated clonotype richness was generally higher in naive than memory subsets. Investigators collected only blood, and repertoires in tissues likely differ.

Cells designated naive CD8 were CD45RO-negative and were positively selected for CCR7, with terminally differentiated effector memory CD45RA+ cells excluded. Worth noting for this clone: Its target is not known.

The receptor's source is a man aged 30 to 45 in good health. Sample: naive CD8+ T cells sorted from blood.

In nucleotides, the CDR3 is TGTGCCAGCAGCTTACAGGCAGGGGGCGGGACTGAAGCTTTCTTT. It yields the protein CASSLQAGGGTEAFF. The rearrangement uses TRBV7-8 and TRBJ1-1; the match to TRBD1 covers 8 bases. The germline V gene encodes CDR1 SGHVS and CDR2 FQNEAQ. The ends lost 2 bases at V and 5 bases at J; junction bases unmatched: 7. The CDR3 covers 15 residues.